A selection of T cell receptor beta chains follows, all from one sample in a study of T cell responses to AZD1222 COVID-19 vaccine. Assay used: immunoSEQ multiplex PCR; TCRdb lists only in-frame clones, some missing. The sample lists more than 150,000 clones; 90% to 95% were seen once. This material consisted of peripheral blood, taken on day 0 of AZD1222 vaccination. The source is an adult in good health. The CDR3 runs from the conserved cysteine through the conserved F or W. D genes are given only for firm matches. Some rows have no size entry. The others give once, few or many, or a class for an expanded clone.

v_call	cdr3_length	d_call	clone_size	j_call	cdr3_aa	cdr3_nt
TRBV5-5	11	-	-	TRBJ2-7	CASSLDSRLYF	TGTGCCAGCAGCTTGGACTCTAGGCTGTACTTC
TRBV2	15	TRBD1	-	TRBJ2-3	CASSDFGQGTDTQYF	TGTGCCAGCAGTGATTTCGGACAGGGCACAGATACGCAGTATTTT
TRBV27	13	TRBD1	-	TRBJ2-3	CASMQGASDTQYF	TGTGCCAGCATGCAGGGGGCATCTGATACGCAGTATTTT
TRBV27	16	TRBD2	-	TRBJ2-1	CASSLRLAGGPDEQFF	TGTGCCAGCAGTTTACGACTAGCGGGAGGGCCCGATGAGCAGTTCTTC
TRBV9	19	TRBD2	-	TRBJ2-1	CASSGRARGTSGSYNEQFF	TGTGCCAGCAGCGGGAGGGCTCGGGGGACTAGCGGCTCCTACAATGAGCAGTTCTTC
TRBV25-1	15	-	-	TRBJ1-2	CASTSRTAGVDGYTF	TGTGCCAGCACCTCCAGGACGGCAGGGGTCGATGGCTACACCTTC
TRBV7-9	15	-	-	TRBJ1-3	CASSRIRRSGNTIYF	TGTGCCAGCAGCCGGATTAGACGCTCTGGAAACACCATATATTTT
TRBV5-1	15	TRBD2	-	TRBJ2-2	CASSGLAGVAGELFF	TGCGCCAGCAGCGGATTAGCGGGAGTGGCCGGGGAGCTGTTTTTT
TRBV18	15	-	-	TRBJ1-2	CASSPRGGELYGYTF	TGTGCCAGCTCACCTCGGGGGGGGGAGCTGTATGGCTACACCTTC
TRBV7-6	16	TRBD2	-	TRBJ2-7	CASSLNGRLAGFEQYF	TGTGCCAGCAGCTTAAACGGGCGACTAGCGGGATTCGAGCAGTACTTC
TRBV5-1	14	-	once	TRBJ2-7	CASSPEGLSYEQYF	TGCGCCAGCAGCCCGGAGGGGTTATCCTACGAGCAGTACTTC
TRBV10-3	12	-	-	TRBJ1-1	CAISEGPHGAFF	TGTGCCATCAGTGAGGGTCCCCACGGAGCTTTCTTT
TRBV30	14	-	-	TRBJ1-4	CAWSRLGNPEKLFF	TGTGCCTGGAGTCGTCTCGGCAATCCTGAAAAACTGTTTTTT
TRBV6-1	15	-	-	TRBJ2-5	CASSEGAGRGETQYF	TGTGCCAGCAGTGAAGGGGCAGGGCGTGGAGAGACCCAGTACTTC
TRBV18	16	TRBD1	-	TRBJ1-1	CASSTDRQGMNTEAFF	TGTGCCAGCTCGACCGATCGACAGGGCATGAACACTGAAGCTTTCTTT
TRBV19	15	-	-	TRBJ2-1	CASSIFQGSGNEQFF	TGTGCCAGTAGTATATTCCAGGGATCAGGGAATGAGCAGTTCTTC
TRBV4-2	15	TRBD1	-	TRBJ2-7	CASSPRDRSSYEQYF	TGTGCCAGCAGCCCCCGGGACAGGTCATCCTACGAGCAGTACTTC
TRBV9	16	-	-	TRBJ2-2	CASSVEVGRGTGELFF	TGTGCCAGCAGCGTAGAGGTCGGGAGAGGCACCGGGGAGCTGTTTTTT
TRBV3-1/TRBV3-2	14	-	-	TRBJ1-1	CASSQDIGYTEAFF	TGTGCCAGCAGCCAAGATATAGGGTACACTGAAGCTTTCTTT
TRBV6-2/TRBV6-3	14	TRBD2	-	TRBJ2-7	CASSETSGRNEQYF	TGTGCCAGCAGTGAGACTAGCGGGAGGAACGAGCAGTACTTC
TRBV27	16	-	-	TRBJ1-6	CASSLVAPRGNSPLHF	TGTGCCAGCAGTTTGGTCGCACCCCGGGGCAATTCACCCCTCCACTTT
TRBV7-6	17	-	-	TRBJ2-1	CASARGAPPGSYNEQFF	TGTGCCAGCGCTCGTGGGGCTCCCCCGGGCTCCTACAATGAGCAGTTCTTC
TRBV21-1	13	-	-	TRBJ1-2	CASSRGLDYGYTF	TGTGCCAGCAGCCGGGGGTTAGACTATGGCTACACCTTC
TRBV2	15	-	-	TRBJ2-7	CASSGRDIGAYEQYF	TGTGCCAGCAGTGGGCGGGACATTGGGGCCTACGAGCAGTACTTC
TRBV30	13	-	-	TRBJ2-7	CAWDPGRGAEQYF	TGTGCCTGGGACCCCGGAAGGGGCGCCGAGCAGTACTTC